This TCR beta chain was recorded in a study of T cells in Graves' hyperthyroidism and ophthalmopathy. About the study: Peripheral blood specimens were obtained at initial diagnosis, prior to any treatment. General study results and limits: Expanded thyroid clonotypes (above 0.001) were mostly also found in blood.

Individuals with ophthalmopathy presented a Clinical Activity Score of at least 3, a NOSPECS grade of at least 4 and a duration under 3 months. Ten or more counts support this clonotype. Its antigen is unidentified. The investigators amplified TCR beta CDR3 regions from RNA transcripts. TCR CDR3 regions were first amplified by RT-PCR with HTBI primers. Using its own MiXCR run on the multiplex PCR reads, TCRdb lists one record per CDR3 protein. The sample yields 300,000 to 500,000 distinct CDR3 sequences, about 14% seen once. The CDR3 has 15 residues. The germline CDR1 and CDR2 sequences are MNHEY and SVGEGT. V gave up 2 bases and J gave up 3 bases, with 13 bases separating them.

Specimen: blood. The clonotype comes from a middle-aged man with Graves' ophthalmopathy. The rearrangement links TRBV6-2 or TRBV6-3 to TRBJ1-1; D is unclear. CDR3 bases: TGTGCCAGCAGTTACGACGCCAGGAGGTACACTGAAGCTTTCTTT. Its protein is CASSYDARRYTEAFF.